The source of this TCR beta chain is a study of T cell changes during pregnancy in multiple sclerosis. V was cut by 1 base and J by 4 bases, with 5 bases left in between. The CDR3 runs 13 residues. The V gene's germline CDR1 is SGHVS and CDR2 FNYEAQ. The table came from immunoSEQ multiplex PCR; TCRdb's copy has only in-frame clones and leaves some out. The sample records 33,000 or so clones, about 88% being singletons. This receptor was taken from a female donor with multiple sclerosis, enrolled in a pregnancy study. The chain uses TRBV7-6 and TRBJ2-1; the D is unclear. The sequencing here drew on CD8+ T cells from peripheral blood mononuclear cells, taken in the second trimester of pregnancy. CDR3 amino acids: CASSLVRYNEQFF. The DNA of the CDR3 is TGTGCCAGCAGCTTAGTTCGGTACAATGAGCAGTTCTTC. The whole variable domain, filled in from reference TRBV7-6 and TRBJ2-1, reads GAGVSQSPRYKVTKRGQDVALRCDPISGHVSLYWYRQALGQGPEFLTYFNYEAQQDKSGLPNDRFSAERPEGSISTLTIQRTEQRDSAMYRCASSLVRYNEQFFGPGTRLTVL.